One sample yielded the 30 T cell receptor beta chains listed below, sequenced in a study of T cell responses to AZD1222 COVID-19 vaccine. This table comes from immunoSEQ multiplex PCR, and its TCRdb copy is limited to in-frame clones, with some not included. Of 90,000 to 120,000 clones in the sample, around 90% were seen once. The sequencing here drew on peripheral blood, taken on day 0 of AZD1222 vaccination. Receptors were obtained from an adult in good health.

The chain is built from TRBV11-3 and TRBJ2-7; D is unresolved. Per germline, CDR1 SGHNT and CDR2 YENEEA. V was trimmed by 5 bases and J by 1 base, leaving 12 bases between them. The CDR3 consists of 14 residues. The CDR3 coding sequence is TGTGCCAGCAGCACACGGGCAAGATCCTACGAGCAGTACTTC. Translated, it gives CASSTRARSYEQYF. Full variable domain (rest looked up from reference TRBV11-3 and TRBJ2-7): EAGVVQSPRYKIIEKKQPVAFWCNPISGHNTLYWYLQNLGQGPELLIRYENEEAVDDSQLPKDRFSAERLKGVDSTLKIQPAELGDSAVYLCASSTRARSYEQYFGPGTRLTVT.

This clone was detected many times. This CDR3 is CASSHLASQGSYNEQFF. The CDR3 region has the DNA TGTGCCAGCAGCCACCTAGCGTCCCAAGGGAGTTACAATGAGCAGTTCTTC. The chain combines TRBV4-2 with TRBJ2-1, with a tentative D call TRBD2 (6 bases). This CDR3 is built from 17 residues. CDR1 and CDR2 (germline): LGHNA, YNFKEQ. Trimming stripped 3 bases from V and 4 bases from J, with 19 bases between.

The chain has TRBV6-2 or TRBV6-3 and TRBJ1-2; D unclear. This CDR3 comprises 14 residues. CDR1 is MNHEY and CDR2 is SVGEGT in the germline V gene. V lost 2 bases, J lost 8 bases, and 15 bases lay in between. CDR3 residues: CASSYPPPPSGYTF. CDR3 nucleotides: TGTGCCAGCAGTTACCCACCCCCGCCATCGGGCTACACCTTC.

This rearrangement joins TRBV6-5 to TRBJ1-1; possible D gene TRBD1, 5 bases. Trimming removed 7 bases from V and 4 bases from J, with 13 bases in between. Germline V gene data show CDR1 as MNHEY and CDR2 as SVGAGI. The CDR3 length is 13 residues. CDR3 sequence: CASTGRVGTEAFF. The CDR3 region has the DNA TGTGCCAGCACGGGCAGGGTCGGCACTGAAGCTTTCTTT.

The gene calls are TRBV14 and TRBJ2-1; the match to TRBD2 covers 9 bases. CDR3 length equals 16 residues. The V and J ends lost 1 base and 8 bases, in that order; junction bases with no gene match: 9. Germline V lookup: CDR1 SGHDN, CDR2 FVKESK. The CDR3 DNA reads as TGTGCCAGCAGCCAAGTTACGTCTAGCGGGGTCTATGAGCAGTTCTTC. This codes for CASSQVTSSGVYEQFF.

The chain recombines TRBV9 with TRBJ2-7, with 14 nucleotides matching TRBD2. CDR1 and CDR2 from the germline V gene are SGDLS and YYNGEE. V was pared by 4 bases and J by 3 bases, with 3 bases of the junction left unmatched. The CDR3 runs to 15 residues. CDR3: CASSPGTSGSYEQYF. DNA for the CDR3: TGTGCCAGCAGCCCCGGGACTAGCGGGAGCTACGAGCAGTACTTC.

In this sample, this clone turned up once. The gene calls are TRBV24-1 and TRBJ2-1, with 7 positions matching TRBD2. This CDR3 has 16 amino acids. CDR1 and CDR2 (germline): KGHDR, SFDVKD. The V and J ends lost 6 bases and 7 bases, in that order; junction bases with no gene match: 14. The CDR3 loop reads CATSSLDERDSNEQFF. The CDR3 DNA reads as TGTGCCACCAGTTCTTTAGATGAGCGGGACTCAAATGAGCAGTTCTTC.

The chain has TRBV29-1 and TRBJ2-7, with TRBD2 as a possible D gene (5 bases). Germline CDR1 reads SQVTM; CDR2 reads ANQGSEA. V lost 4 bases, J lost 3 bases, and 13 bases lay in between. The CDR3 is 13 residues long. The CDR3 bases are TGCAGCGTTGCCTCCCCTGGGAGCTACGAGCAGTACTTC. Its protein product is CSVASPGSYEQYF.

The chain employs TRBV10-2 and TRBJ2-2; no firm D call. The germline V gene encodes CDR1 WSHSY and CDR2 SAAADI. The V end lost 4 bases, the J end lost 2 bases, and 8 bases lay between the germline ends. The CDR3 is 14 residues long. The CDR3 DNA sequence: TGCGCCAGCAGTGGTCTAGGTAACACCGGGGAGCTGTTTTTT. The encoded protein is CASSGLGNTGELFF.

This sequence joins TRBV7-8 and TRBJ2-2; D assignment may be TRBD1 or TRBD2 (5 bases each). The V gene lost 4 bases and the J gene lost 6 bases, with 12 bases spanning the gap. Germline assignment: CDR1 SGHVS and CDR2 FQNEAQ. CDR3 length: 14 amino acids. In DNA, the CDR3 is TGTGCCAGCAGCTGGGGGTTTACGTCCGGGGAGCTGTTTTTT. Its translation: CASSWGFTSGELFF.

The CDR3 DNA sequence: TGTGCCAGCAGCCCGACTAGTTTGGAGACCCAGTACTTC. It specifies CASSPTSLETQYF. The chain employs TRBV7-8 and TRBJ2-5; possibly TRBD2 for D (6 bases). The CDR3 extends over 13 amino acids. Germline values: CDR1 SGHVS, CDR2 FQNEAQ. The V and J ends lost 5 bases and 5 bases respectively, with 12 bases between them.

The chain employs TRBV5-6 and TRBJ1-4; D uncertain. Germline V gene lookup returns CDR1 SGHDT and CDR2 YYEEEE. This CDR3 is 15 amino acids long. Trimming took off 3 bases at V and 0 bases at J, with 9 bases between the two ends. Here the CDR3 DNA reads TGTGCCAGCAGCTCGGGCAGTGCAACTAATGAAAAACTGTTTTTT. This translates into CASSSGSATNEKLFF.

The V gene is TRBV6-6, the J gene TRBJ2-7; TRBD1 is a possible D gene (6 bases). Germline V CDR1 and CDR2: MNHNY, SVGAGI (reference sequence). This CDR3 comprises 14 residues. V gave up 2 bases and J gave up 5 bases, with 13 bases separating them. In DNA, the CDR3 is TGTGCCAGCAGTTACCCGCAGGGGAAGGACGAGCAGTACTTC. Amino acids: CASSYPQGKDEQYF.

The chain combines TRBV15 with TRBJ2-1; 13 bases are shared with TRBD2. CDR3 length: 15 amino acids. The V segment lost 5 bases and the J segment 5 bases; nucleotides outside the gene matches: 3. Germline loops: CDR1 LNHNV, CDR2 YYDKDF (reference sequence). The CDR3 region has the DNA TGTGCCACCAGCTGGGGACTAGCGGGGAACAATGAGCAGTTCTTC. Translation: CATSWGLAGNNEQFF.

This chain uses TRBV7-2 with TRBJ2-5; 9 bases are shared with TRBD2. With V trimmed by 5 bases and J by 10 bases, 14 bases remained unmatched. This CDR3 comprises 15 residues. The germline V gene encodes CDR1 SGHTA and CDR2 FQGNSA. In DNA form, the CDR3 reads TGTGCCAGCAGCCTAAGACTAGCGGTGAGAGAGGGCCAGTACTTC. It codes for CASSLRLAVREGQYF.

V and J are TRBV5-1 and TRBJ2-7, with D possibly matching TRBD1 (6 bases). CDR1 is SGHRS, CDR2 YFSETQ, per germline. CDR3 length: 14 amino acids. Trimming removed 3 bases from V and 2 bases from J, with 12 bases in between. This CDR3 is CASSSATGTYEQYF. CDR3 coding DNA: TGCGCCAGCAGCTCCGCCACAGGGACCTACGAGCAGTACTTC.

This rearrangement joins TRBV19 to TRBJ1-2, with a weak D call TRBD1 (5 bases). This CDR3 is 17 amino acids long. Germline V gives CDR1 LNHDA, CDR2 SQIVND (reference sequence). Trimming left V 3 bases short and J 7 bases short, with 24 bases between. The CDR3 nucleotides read TGTGCCAGTAGTATGATTCGGCAGGGAAGGGTTACTGCTGGCTACACCTTC. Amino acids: CASSMIRQGRVTAGYTF.

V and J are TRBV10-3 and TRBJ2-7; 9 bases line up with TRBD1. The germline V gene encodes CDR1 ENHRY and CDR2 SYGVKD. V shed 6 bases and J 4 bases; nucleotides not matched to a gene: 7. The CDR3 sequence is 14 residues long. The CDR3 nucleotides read TGTGCCATCAGAAGGGGACAGGGTGCTTACGAGCAGTACTTC. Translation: CAIRRGQGAYEQYF.

The CDR3 coding sequence is TGCGCCAGCAGCCAAGCCCCGTTCACAGGGGTGAGCACAGATACGCAGTATTTT. Its translation is CASSQAPFTGVSTDTQYF. V is TRBV4-1 and J is TRBJ2-3; 7 bases are a match to TRBD1. This CDR3 is built from 18 residues. J was trimmed by 0 bases and V by 1 base; bases with no gene match: 10. CDR1 is MGHRA, CDR2 YSYEKL, per germline.

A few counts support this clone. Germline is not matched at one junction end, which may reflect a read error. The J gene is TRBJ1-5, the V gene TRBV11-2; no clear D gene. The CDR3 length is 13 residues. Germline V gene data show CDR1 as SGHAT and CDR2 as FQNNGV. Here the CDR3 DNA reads TGTGCCAGCGGCTTGCAGAGAAATCAGCCCCAGCATTTT. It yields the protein CASGLQRNQPQHF.

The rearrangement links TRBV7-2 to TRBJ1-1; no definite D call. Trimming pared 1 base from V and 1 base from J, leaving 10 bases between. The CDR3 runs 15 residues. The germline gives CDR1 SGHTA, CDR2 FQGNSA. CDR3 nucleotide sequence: TGTGCCAGCAGCTTAGATTATAGACAGAACACTGAAGCTTTCTTT. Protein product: CASSLDYRQNTEAFF.

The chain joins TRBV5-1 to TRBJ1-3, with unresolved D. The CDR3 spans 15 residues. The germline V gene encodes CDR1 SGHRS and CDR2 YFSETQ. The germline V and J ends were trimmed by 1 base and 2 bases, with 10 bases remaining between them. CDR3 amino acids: CASSLRSAAGNTIYF. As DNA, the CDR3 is TGCGCCAGCAGCTTGAGGTCGGCAGCTGGAAACACCATATATTTT.

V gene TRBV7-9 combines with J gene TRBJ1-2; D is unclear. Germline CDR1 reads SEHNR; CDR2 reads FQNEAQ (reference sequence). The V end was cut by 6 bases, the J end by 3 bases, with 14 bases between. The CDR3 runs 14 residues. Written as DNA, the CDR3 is TGTGCCAGCAGTTCCCGTTTGGTGGACTATGGCTACACCTTC. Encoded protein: CASSSRLVDYGYTF.

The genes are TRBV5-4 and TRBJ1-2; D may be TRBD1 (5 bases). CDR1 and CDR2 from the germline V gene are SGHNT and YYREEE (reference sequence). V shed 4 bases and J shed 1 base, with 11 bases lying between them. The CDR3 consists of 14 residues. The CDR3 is CASSRGGLNYGYTF. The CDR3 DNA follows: TGTGCCAGCAGCCGGGGGGGACTTAACTATGGCTACACCTTC.

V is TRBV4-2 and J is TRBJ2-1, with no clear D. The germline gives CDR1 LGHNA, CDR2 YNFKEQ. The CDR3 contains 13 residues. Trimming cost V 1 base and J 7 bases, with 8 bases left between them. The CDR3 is CASSQVDGNEQFF. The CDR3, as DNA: TGTGCCAGCAGCCAAGTGGACGGGAATGAGCAGTTCTTC.

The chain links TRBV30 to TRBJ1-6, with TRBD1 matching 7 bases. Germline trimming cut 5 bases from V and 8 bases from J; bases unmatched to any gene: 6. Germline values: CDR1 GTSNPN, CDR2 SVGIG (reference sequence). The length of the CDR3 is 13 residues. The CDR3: CAWSPGQYSPLHF. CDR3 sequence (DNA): TGTGCCTGGTCGCCGGGACAGTATTCACCCCTCCACTTT.

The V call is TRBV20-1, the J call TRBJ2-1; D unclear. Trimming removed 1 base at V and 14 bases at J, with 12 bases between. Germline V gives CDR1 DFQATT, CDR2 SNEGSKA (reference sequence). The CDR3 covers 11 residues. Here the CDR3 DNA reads TGCAGTGCTAGAGTGCAGCAAAGGGAGTTCTTC. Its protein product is CSARVQQREFF.

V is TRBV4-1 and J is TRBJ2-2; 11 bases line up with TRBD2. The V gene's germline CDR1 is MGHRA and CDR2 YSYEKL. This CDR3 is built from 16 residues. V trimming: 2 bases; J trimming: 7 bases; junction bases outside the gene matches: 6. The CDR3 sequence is CASSQFTSGRDGELFF. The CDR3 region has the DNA TGCGCCAGCAGCCAATTCACTAGCGGGAGAGACGGGGAGCTGTTTTTT.

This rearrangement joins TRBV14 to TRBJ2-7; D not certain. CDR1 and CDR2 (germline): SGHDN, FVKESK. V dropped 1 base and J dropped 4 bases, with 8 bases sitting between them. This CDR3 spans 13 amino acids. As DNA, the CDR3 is TGTGCCAGCAGCCAAGGGCTGGGGTACGAGCAGTACTTC. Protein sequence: CASSQGLGYEQYF.

CDR3: CASSLRGNEQFF. CDR3 bases: TGTGCCAGCAGCCTAAGGGGCAATGAGCAGTTCTTC. The chain joins TRBV7-3 to TRBJ2-1; D possibly corresponds to TRBD1 (5 bases). This CDR3 comprises 12 residues. Per germline, CDR1 SGHTA and CDR2 FQGTGA. The ends were cut back, 5 bases at V and 6 bases at J, with 8 bases in the middle.